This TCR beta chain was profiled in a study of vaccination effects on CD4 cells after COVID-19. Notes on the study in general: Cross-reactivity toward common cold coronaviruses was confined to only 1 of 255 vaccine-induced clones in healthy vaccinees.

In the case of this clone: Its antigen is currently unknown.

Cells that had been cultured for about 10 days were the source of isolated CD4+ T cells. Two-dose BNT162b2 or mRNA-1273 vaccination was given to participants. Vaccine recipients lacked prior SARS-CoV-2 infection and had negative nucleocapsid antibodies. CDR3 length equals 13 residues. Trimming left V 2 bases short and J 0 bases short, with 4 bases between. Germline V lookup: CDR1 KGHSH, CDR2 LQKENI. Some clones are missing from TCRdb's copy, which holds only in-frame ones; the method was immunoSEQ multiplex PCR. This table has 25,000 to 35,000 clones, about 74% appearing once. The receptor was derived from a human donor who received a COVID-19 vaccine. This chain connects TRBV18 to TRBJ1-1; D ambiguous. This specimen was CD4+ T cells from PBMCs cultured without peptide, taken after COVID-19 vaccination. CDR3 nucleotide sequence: TGTGCCAGCTCACCAGCGGTGAACACTGAAGCTTTCTTT. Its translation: CASSPAVNTEAFF.